This is a list of T cell receptor beta chains from one sample in a study of T cells after yellow fever vaccination. TCRdb independently ran MiXCR on the 5' RACE reads; one entry per CDR3 protein. The table has about 330,000 distinct CDR3 sequences, roughly 8% seen once; the top ten hold about 16%. The material was PBMCs, obtained about 49 days after the first yellow fever vaccination. The receptors come from a man younger than 30 who received the YFV17D yellow fever vaccine. Both conserved end residues are part of each CDR3. D genes are given only for firm matches. Not every row has a clone size; where given, it reads once, few, many or a size class.

cdr3_length | d_call | j_call | clone_size | v_call | cdr3_aa | cdr3_nt
17 | - | TRBJ2-3 | - | TRBV9 | CASSVASRRQATDTQYF | TGTGCCAGCAGCGTAGCCTCGCGCCGGCAAGCCACAGATACGCAGTATTTT
16 | - | TRBJ2-3 | - | TRBV20-1 | CCALGNQGRMTDTQYF | TGCTGTGCCCTAGGAAACCAGGGAAGAATGACAGATACGCAGTATTTT
12 | - | TRBJ2-1 | many | TRBV7-9 | CASSLVRDEQFF | TGTGCCAGCAGCTTAGTGCGCGATGAGCAGTTCTTC
15 | TRBD1 | TRBJ1-1 | - | TRBV6-5 | CASSYSGQAHTEAFF | TGTGCCAGCAGTTACTCAGGACAGGCGCACACTGAAGCTTTCTTT
13 | - | TRBJ1-3 | few | TRBV7-2 | CASSLAEDIPIYF | TGTGCCAGCAGCTTGGCGGAGGATATACCCATATATTTT
13 | - | TRBJ2-5 | few | TRBV29-1 | CSVGKGSRETQYF | TGCAGCGTTGGGAAAGGCAGTCGAGAGACCCAGTACTTC
13 | TRBD2 | TRBJ2-5 | - | TRBV12-3/TRBV12-4 | CASSLAGKGTQYF | TGTGCCAGCAGCCTAGCGGGGAAAGGGACCCAGTACTTC
15 | TRBD2 | TRBJ2-5 | - | TRBV20-1 | CSAHPAAGGEETQYF | TGCAGTGCTCACCCCGCCGCGGGGGGTGAAGAGACCCAGTACTTC
14 | - | TRBJ1-4 | - | TRBV12-3/TRBV12-4 | CASSLTSTNEKLFF | TGTGCCAGCAGTTTGACCTCAACTAATGAAAAACTGTTTTTT
12 | - | TRBJ2-2 | many | TRBV9 | CASSRYTGELFF | TGTGCCAGCAGCAGGTACACCGGGGAGCTGTTTTTT
15 | - | TRBJ1-6 | - | TRBV20-1 | CSAMGSSSYNSPLHF | TGCAGTGCTATGGGCAGCTCCTCCTATAATTCACCCCTCCACTTT
14 | - | TRBJ2-5 | - | TRBV5-1 | CASSLVGLRETQYF | TGCGCCAGCAGCTTGGTTGGTCTACGGGAGACCCAGTACTTC
15 | - | TRBJ2-3 | many | TRBV7-9 | CASSFSSGTPDTQYF | TGTGCCAGCAGCTTTTCCTCAGGGACCCCAGATACGCAGTATTTT
14 | TRBD1 | TRBJ2-7 | few | TRBV12-3/TRBV12-4 | CASTWGDRVGEQYF | TGTGCCAGCACCTGGGGGGACAGGGTTGGGGAGCAGTACTTC
15 | TRBD1 | TRBJ1-2 | few | TRBV28 | CASSQQGAQFYGYTF | TGTGCCAGCAGTCAACAGGGGGCGCAGTTCTATGGCTACACCTTC
17 | TRBD1 | TRBJ2-2 | few | TRBV7-7 | CASSLYPKTGGTGELFF | TGTGCCAGCAGCTTATACCCTAAAACAGGGGGGACCGGGGAGCTGTTTTTT
15 | - | TRBJ2-3 | few | TRBV11-2 | CASSLYRGNTNTQYF | TGTGCCAGCAGCTTATATAGGGGAAATACAAATACGCAGTATTTT
12 | - | TRBJ2-7 | many | TRBV12-3/TRBV12-4 | CASSFTPYEQYF | TGTGCCAGCAGTTTTACACCCTACGAGCAGTACTTC
15 | - | TRBJ2-3 | many | TRBV3-1 | CASSPGAIGSDTQYF | TGTGCCAGCAGCCCGGGGGCCATCGGAAGTGATACGCAGTATTTT
15 | TRBD2 | TRBJ2-5 | few | TRBV4-1 | CASSQVPGGRETQYF | TGCGCCAGCAGCCAAGTCCCGGGGGGGAGAGAGACCCAGTACTTC